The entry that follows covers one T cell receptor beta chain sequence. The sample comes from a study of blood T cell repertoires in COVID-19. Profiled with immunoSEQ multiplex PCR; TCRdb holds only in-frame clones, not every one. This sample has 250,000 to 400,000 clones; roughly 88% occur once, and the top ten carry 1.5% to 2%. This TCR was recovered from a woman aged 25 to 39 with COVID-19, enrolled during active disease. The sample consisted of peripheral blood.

The DNA for the CDR3 is TGTGCCAGCGGCCTACAGGGAACAATCCCTGAAGCTTTCTTT. It is translated as CASGLQGTIPEAFF. The V and J genes are TRBV5-6 and TRBJ1-1; TRBD1 is a possible D gene (6 bases). V lost 7 bases to trimming and J lost 6 bases, with 19 bases between them. The germline V gene encodes CDR1 SGHDT and CDR2 YYEEEE. CDR3 length: 14 amino acids.